The 15 T cell receptor beta chains in this list originate from one sample, sequenced in a study of T cell repertoires in cytomegalovirus infection. These TCRs' antigens remain unknown. TCRdb re-derived calls from the reads in MiXCR, one entry per CDR3 protein. The table records roughly 120,000 distinct CDR3 sequences, around a tenth of them present only once. The sequenced sample was PBMCs, sequenced either directly or after in vitro stimulation (not recorded which). The receptors shown here come from a human donor in good health (CMV status not recorded). Some clones in this sample may be carry-over from other donors' samples.

In this sample, this clonotype turned up a few times. CDR3 bases: TGCAGTGCTCGACTAGCGGGGTCACAAGAGACCCAGTACTTC. Translating gives CSARLAGSQETQYF. V usage is TRBV20-1 and J usage is TRBJ2-5, with 11 bases matching TRBD2. There are 14 residues in the CDR3. V trimming: 5 bases; J trimming: 2 bases; junction bases outside the gene matches: 4. In germline, CDR1 is DFQATT, CDR2 SNEGSKA (reference sequence).

The V call is TRBV14, the J call TRBJ1-6; 8 bases agree with TRBD1. Germline lookup yields CDR1 SGHDN and CDR2 FVKESK. This CDR3 has 21 residues. V lost 1 base to trimming and J lost 2 bases; unmatched junction nucleotides: 16. The CDR3 is CASSQGGDWYRGIPYNSPLHF. The CDR3 nucleotides read TGTGCCAGCAGCCAAGGAGGGGACTGGTACAGGGGGATCCCCTATAATTCACCCCTCCACTTT.

The table lists this clonotype with many counts. J is TRBJ2-7 and V is TRBV6-2 or TRBV6-3, with a tentative D call TRBD1 (5 bases). Germline V gene data show CDR1 as MNHEY and CDR2 as SVGEGT. With 4 bases removed from V and 6 bases from J, the gap between germline ends came to 13 bases. The CDR3 spans 13 residues. The CDR3, as DNA: TGTGCCAGCAGTTTAGGACACGTCGGCGAGCAGTACTTC. Residues: CASSLGHVGEQYF.

This clonotype was found many times. The chain combines TRBV4-1 with TRBJ2-4, with D maybe TRBD1 (6 bases). V lost 1 base to trimming and J lost 9 bases, with 19 bases between them. The CDR3 runs 16 residues. Per germline, CDR1 MGHRA and CDR2 YSYEKL. CDR3 bases: TGCGCCAGCAGCCAAGGACCCAGGGGTGGGGAAGTCATTCAGTACTTC. Its protein product is CASSQGPRGGEVIQYF.

This clonotype showed up just a few times. This chain joins TRBV9 and TRBJ1-5; maybe TRBD1 (5 bases). Deletions cut 2 bases from V and 9 bases from J, with 9 bases between. Germline CDR1 is SGDLS and CDR2 is YYNGEE. The CDR3 runs 12 residues. The CDR3 nucleotides read TGTGCCAGCAGCGTTGCGGGGGGGCCCCAGCATTTT. Translating gives CASSVAGGPQHF.

This clonotype was recorded at least ten times. The V and J genes are TRBV7-2 and TRBJ2-5; possible D gene TRBD1, 6 bases. The germline V gene has CDR1 SGHTA and CDR2 FQGNSA. There are 15 residues in the CDR3. V was cut by 3 bases and J by 1 base, with 12 bases left in between. CDR3 loop: CASSFQRTVQETQYF. The CDR3 DNA reads as TGTGCCAGCAGCTTCCAGAGGACAGTCCAAGAGACCCAGTACTTC.

J is TRBJ2-1 and V is TRBV20-1; 12 bases map to TRBD2. The trim removed 0 bases at V and 8 bases at J, leaving 5 bases unmatched. Germline V gene lookup returns CDR1 DFQATT and CDR2 SNEGSKA (reference sequence). This CDR3 is 15 amino acids long. In DNA, the CDR3 is TGCAGTGCTAGAGATCGGACTAGCGGGACCTATGAGCAGTTCTTC. Translation gives CSARDRTSGTYEQFF.

This clonotype has just a few counts. This chain uses TRBV7-6 with TRBJ1-3; D may be TRBD1 (6 bases). Germline V CDR1 and CDR2: SGHVS, FNYEAQ. V was pared by 2 bases and J by 1 base, with 9 bases between. This CDR3 has 15 amino acids. In DNA, the CDR3 is TGTGCCAGCAGCTTAATAAGGGGGTCTGGAAACACCATATATTTT. It translates to CASSLIRGSGNTIYF.

The table lists this clonotype with a few counts. The chain couples TRBV7-9 to TRBJ1-3; a weak D match, TRBD1 (5 bases). The CDR3 runs 16 residues. The germline V gene has CDR1 SEHNR and CDR2 FQNEAQ (reference sequence). The V gene lost 5 bases and the J gene lost 0 bases, with 14 bases spanning the gap. The CDR3 is CASSAHQGISGNTIYF. In DNA, the CDR3 is TGTGCCAGCAGCGCCCATCAGGGTATCTCTGGAAACACCATATATTTT.

There are many counts of this clonotype. The chain is built from TRBV7-2 and TRBJ1-2; 7 bases are shared with TRBD1. Germline V CDR1 and CDR2: SGHTA, FQGNSA. With 5 bases clipped from V and 2 bases from J, the junction kept 5 bases outside the gene matches. CDR3 length: 14 residues. The CDR3 DNA reads as TGTGCCAGCAGCCTACCGACAGGGAACTATGGCTACACCTTC. This sequence encodes CASSLPTGNYGYTF.

This clonotype appeared many times. CDR3 bases: TGTGCCAGCAGGACCGGGGGAGCCGACTCCTACAATGAGCAGTTCTTC. It codes for CASRTGGADSYNEQFF. The V and J genes are TRBV28 and TRBJ2-1, with a possible D match to TRBD2 (6 bases). The germline gives CDR1 MDHEN, CDR2 SYDVKM. This CDR3 spans 16 amino acids. The V end was cut by 6 bases, the J end by 0 bases, with 15 bases between.

This clonotype was recorded a few times. V gene TRBV10-3 combines with J gene TRBJ2-7; 16 bases line up with TRBD2. The length of the CDR3 is 16 residues. Germline CDR1 ENHRY, CDR2 SYGVKD. V shed 6 bases and J 6 bases; nucleotides not matched to a gene: 8. In DNA, the CDR3 is TGTGCCATCAGAGGGACTAGCGGGAGGGATTTCGGCGAGCAGTACTTC. Translated, it gives CAIRGTSGRDFGEQYF.

The V call is TRBV6-2 or TRBV6-3, the J call TRBJ2-4, with D unclear. Trimming removed 0 bases from V and 0 bases from J, with 6 bases in between. This CDR3 region has 15 residues. The V gene's germline CDR1 is MNHEY and CDR2 SVGEGT. This CDR3 is CASSYSRVAKNIQYF. The CDR3 DNA reads as TGTGCCAGCAGTTACTCGAGAGTAGCCAAAAACATTCAGTACTTC.

This sequence joins TRBV6-2 or TRBV6-3 and TRBJ2-5; D might be TRBD1 (6 bases). The CDR3 sequence is 15 residues long. The V and J ends lost 5 bases and 3 bases respectively, with 16 bases between them. CDR1 is MNHEY and CDR2 is SVGEGT in the germline V gene. This chain's CDR3 is CASSQTGTRKETQYF. For the CDR3, the DNA is TGTGCCAGCAGTCAAACCGGGACACGAAAAGAGACCCAGTACTTC.

This clonotype was picked up many times. V is TRBV7-8 and J is TRBJ2-1, with 10 bases lining up with TRBD2. V gave up 3 bases and J gave up 6 bases; unmatched junction bases: 14. Germline lookup yields CDR1 SGHVS and CDR2 FQNEAQ. The CDR3 has 18 amino acids. This chain's CDR3 is CASSFRTLSGRKGNEQFF. The CDR3 bases are TGTGCCAGCAGCTTCCGAACCCTTAGCGGGAGGAAAGGCAATGAGCAGTTCTTC.